This T cell receptor (beta chain) is from a study of cytomegalovirus exposure and HLA in healthy donors. CDR3 length: 17 amino acids. Per germline, CDR1 SGDLS and CDR2 YYNGEE. The V and J ends lost 4 bases and 2 bases, in that order; junction bases with no gene match: 6. This clone was seen a handful of times. Amplification used 60 Vbeta primers and 13 Jbeta primers. Using immunoSEQ multiplex PCR, the repertoire was profiled, and TCRdb retains in-frame clones only, with some absent. This table holds about 100,000 clones, less than 85% found once. The source of this sequence is a woman aged 18-29 years in good health and CMV-seropositive. Source material: PBMCs. The rearrangement links TRBV9 to TRBJ2-3, with 14 bases fitting TRBD2. The CDR3 is CASSPRGLAGDTDTQYF. In DNA, the CDR3 is TGTGCCAGCAGCCCCCGGGGACTAGCGGGAGACACAGATACGCAGTATTTT.